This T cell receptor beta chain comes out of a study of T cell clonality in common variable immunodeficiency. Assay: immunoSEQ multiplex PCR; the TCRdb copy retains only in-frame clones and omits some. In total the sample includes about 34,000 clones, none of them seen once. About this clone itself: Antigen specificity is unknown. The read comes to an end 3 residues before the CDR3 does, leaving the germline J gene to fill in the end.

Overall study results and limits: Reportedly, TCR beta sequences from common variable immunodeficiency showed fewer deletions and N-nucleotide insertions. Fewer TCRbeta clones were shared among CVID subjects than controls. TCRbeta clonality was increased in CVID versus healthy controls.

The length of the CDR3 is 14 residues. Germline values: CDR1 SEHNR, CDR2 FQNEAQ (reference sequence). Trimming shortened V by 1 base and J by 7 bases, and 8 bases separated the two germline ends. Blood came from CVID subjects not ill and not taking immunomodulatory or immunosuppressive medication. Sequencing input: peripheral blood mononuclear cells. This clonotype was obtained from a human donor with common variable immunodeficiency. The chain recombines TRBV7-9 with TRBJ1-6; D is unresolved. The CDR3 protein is CASSLGPFNSPLHF. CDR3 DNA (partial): TGTGCCAGCAGCTTAGGGCCTTTCAATTCACCC. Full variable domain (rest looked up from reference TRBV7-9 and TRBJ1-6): DTGVSQNPRHKITKRGQNVTFRCDPISEHNRLYWYRQTLGQGPEFLTYFQNEAQLEKSRLLSDRFSAERPKGSFSTLEIQRTEQGDSAMYLCASSLGPFNSPLHFGNGTRLTVT.